Listed below are T cell receptor beta chains from one sample, sequenced in a study of PD-L1 blockade in urothelial cancer. Using immunoSEQ multiplex PCR, the repertoire was profiled, and TCRdb retains in-frame clones only, with some absent. The table records around 53,000 clones, over 70% of them present only once. The sample here was PBMCs, taken around atezolizumab (anti-PD-L1) treatment. Every receptor here comes from a man aged 35-49 years with urothelial cancer. The CDR3 runs from the conserved cysteine through the conserved F or W. Fields, in order: D gene, clone size, V gene, J gene, CDR3 protein, CDR3 DNA. D genes are given only for firm matches. Size values are once, few and many counts, or a class for expanded clones, and some rows have none.

d_gene: NA; abundance: NA; v_gene: TRBV2; j_gene: TRBJ2-3; CDR3aa: CASQEEYTDTQYF; CDR3nt: TGTGCCAGCCAGGAGGAGTACACAGATACGCAGTATTTT
d_gene: TRBD2; abundance: NA; v_gene: TRBV10-1; j_gene: TRBJ2-3; CDR3aa: CASSRLAASTDTQYF; CDR3nt: TGCGCCAGCAGTAGGCTAGCGGCTAGCACAGATACGCAGTATTTT
d_gene: TRBD1; abundance: few; v_gene: TRBV6-5; j_gene: TRBJ1-1; CDR3aa: CASSKGQANTEAFF; CDR3nt: TGTGCCAGCAGTAAGGGACAGGCGAACACTGAAGCTTTCTTT
d_gene: TRBD2; abundance: NA; v_gene: TRBV28; j_gene: TRBJ2-1; CDR3aa: CASSSRTSGASSYNEQFF; CDR3nt: TGTGCCAGCAGTTCCCGGACTAGCGGGGCCAGCTCCTACAATGAGCAGTTCTTC
d_gene: TRBD2; abundance: once; v_gene: TRBV19; j_gene: TRBJ2-7; CDR3aa: CASSSPGLAGGYEQYF; CDR3nt: TGTGCCAGTAGTTCCCCCGGACTAGCGGGAGGGTACGAGCAGTACTTC
d_gene: TRBD2; abundance: NA; v_gene: TRBV28; j_gene: TRBJ2-4; CDR3aa: CASSPGGLGRSIQYF; CDR3nt: TGTGCCAGCAGCCCGGGTGGACTAGGTCGAAGCATTCAGTACTTC
d_gene: NA; abundance: NA; v_gene: TRBV7-9; j_gene: TRBJ2-7; CDR3aa: CASSFDTSYEQYF; CDR3nt: TGTGCCAGCAGCTTCGACACCTCCTACGAGCAGTACTTC
d_gene: TRBD1; abundance: NA; v_gene: TRBV28; j_gene: TRBJ1-5; CDR3aa: CASRRTGRDQPQHF; CDR3nt: TGTGCCAGCAGGCGGACAGGGAGGGATCAGCCCCAGCATTTT
d_gene: TRBD2; abundance: NA; v_gene: TRBV6-5; j_gene: TRBJ2-3; CDR3aa: CASKRGSTDTQYF; CDR3nt: TGTGCCAGCAAGCGGGGTAGCACAGATACGCAGTATTTT
d_gene: TRBD1; abundance: NA; v_gene: TRBV2; j_gene: TRBJ2-7; CDR3aa: CASSDRRGQDTYEQYF; CDR3nt: TGTGCCAGCAGTGACCGGCGTGGACAGGACACCTACGAGCAGTACTTC
d_gene: NA; abundance: NA; v_gene: TRBV9; j_gene: TRBJ2-2; CDR3aa: CASSVGQVSGELFF; CDR3nt: TGTGCCAGCAGCGTAGGGCAGGTTAGCGGGGAGCTGTTTTTT
d_gene: TRBD1; abundance: NA; v_gene: TRBV19; j_gene: TRBJ2-7; CDR3aa: CASSLGAGGEYEQYF; CDR3nt: TGTGCCAGTAGCCTAGGGGCAGGGGGCGAGTACGAGCAGTACTTC
d_gene: TRBD1; abundance: NA; v_gene: TRBV5-1; j_gene: TRBJ2-2; CDR3aa: CASSLSTGGTGELFF; CDR3nt: TGCGCCAGCAGCTTGTCTACAGGGGGGACCGGGGAGCTGTTTTTT
d_gene: NA; abundance: once; v_gene: TRBV11-2; j_gene: TRBJ2-2; CDR3aa: CASSGLRLTANTGELFF; CDR3nt: TGTGCCAGCAGTGGACTCCGCTTAACAGCGAACACCGGGGAGCTGTTTTTT
d_gene: TRBD1; abundance: NA; v_gene: TRBV19; j_gene: TRBJ1-2; CDR3aa: CASTPGGTGGRGYTF; CDR3nt: TGTGCCAGTACGCCTGGGGGGACAGGGGGACGTGGCTACACCTTC
d_gene: TRBD1; abundance: NA; v_gene: TRBV15; j_gene: TRBJ2-1; CDR3aa: CATSRGPPQGDEQFF; CDR3nt: TGTGCCACCAGCAGAGGCCCTCCGCAGGGGGATGAGCAGTTCTTC
d_gene: NA; abundance: NA; v_gene: TRBV30; j_gene: TRBJ2-1; CDR3aa: CAWSVRNEQFF; CDR3nt: TGTGCCTGGAGTGTGCGCAATGAGCAGTTCTTC
d_gene: TRBD2; abundance: NA; v_gene: TRBV19; j_gene: TRBJ2-1; CDR3aa: CASRQLAGGSNEQFF; CDR3nt: TGTGCCAGTAGGCAACTAGCGGGAGGGTCCAATGAGCAGTTCTTC
d_gene: NA; abundance: NA; v_gene: TRBV19; j_gene: TRBJ1-2; CDR3aa: CASSIVQGFGYTF; CDR3nt: TGTGCCAGTAGTATCGTCCAGGGCTTTGGCTACACCTTC
d_gene: TRBD1; abundance: NA; v_gene: TRBV28; j_gene: TRBJ1-5; CDR3aa: CASSHTGVPIPQHF; CDR3nt: TGTGCCAGCAGCCACACAGGGGTCCCCATACCCCAGCATTTT
d_gene: NA; abundance: NA; v_gene: TRBV5-1; j_gene: TRBJ1-1; CDR3aa: CASSFESYATEAFF; CDR3nt: TGCGCCAGCAGCTTTGAGAGCTACGCCACTGAAGCTTTCTTT
d_gene: TRBD1; abundance: NA; v_gene: TRBV19; j_gene: TRBJ2-2; CDR3aa: CASSGTGTNTGELFF; CDR3nt: TGTGCCAGTAGTGGGACAGGGACGAACACCGGGGAGCTGTTTTTT
d_gene: TRBD1; abundance: NA; v_gene: TRBV28; j_gene: TRBJ1-1; CDR3aa: CASWVGGGEKAFF; CDR3nt: TGTGCCAGCTGGGTAGGGGGCGGCGAGAAGGCTTTCTTT
d_gene: NA; abundance: NA; v_gene: TRBV4-2; j_gene: TRBJ2-2; CDR3aa: CASSEASGELFF; CDR3nt: TGTGCCAGCAGCGAGGCATCCGGGGAGCTGTTTTTT
d_gene: NA; abundance: NA; v_gene: TRBV5-6; j_gene: TRBJ2-1; CDR3aa: CASSLEANEQFF; CDR3nt: TGTGCCAGCAGCTTGGAAGCAAATGAGCAGTTCTTC
d_gene: NA; abundance: NA; v_gene: TRBV28; j_gene: TRBJ1-5; CDR3aa: CASSLFPGDQPQHF; CDR3nt: TGTGCCAGCAGTTTATTTCCAGGGGACCAGCCCCAGCATTTT
d_gene: NA; abundance: once; v_gene: TRBV15; j_gene: TRBJ2-5; CDR3aa: CATSLKETQYF; CDR3nt: TGTGCCACCAGCTTAAAAGAGACCCAGTACTTC
d_gene: NA; abundance: NA; v_gene: TRBV4-2; j_gene: TRBJ2-3; CDR3aa: CASSQEILADTQYF; CDR3nt: TGTGCCAGCAGCCAAGAGATCCTAGCAGATACGCAGTATTTT
d_gene: TRBD1; abundance: NA; v_gene: TRBV7-9; j_gene: TRBJ2-5; CDR3aa: CASSTWDRGRQETQYF; CDR3nt: TGTGCCAGCAGCACGTGGGACAGGGGGCGCCAAGAGACCCAGTACTTC
d_gene: TRBD1; abundance: NA; v_gene: TRBV27; j_gene: TRBJ2-1; CDR3aa: CASSWGQGQGEQFF; CDR3nt: TGTGCCAGCAGTTGGGGACAGGGACAGGGTGAGCAGTTCTTC
d_gene: NA; abundance: NA; v_gene: TRBV28; j_gene: TRBJ2-1; CDR3aa: CASSAKGRRGFF; CDR3nt: TGTGCCAGCAGTGCTAAGGGCAGGAGGGGGTTCTTC
d_gene: NA; abundance: NA; v_gene: TRBV6-5; j_gene: TRBJ2-6; CDR3aa: CASSYSGAGANVLTF; CDR3nt: TGTGCCAGCAGTTACTCAGGGGCCGGGGCCAACGTCCTGACTTTC
d_gene: NA; abundance: NA; v_gene: TRBV4-1; j_gene: TRBJ2-7; CDR3aa: CASSQDKEGPEQYF; CDR3nt: TGCGCCAGCAGCCAAGATAAAGAGGGTCCCGAGCAGTACTTC
d_gene: TRBD2; abundance: NA; v_gene: TRBV9; j_gene: TRBJ2-3; CDR3aa: CASSVSLAGVSDTQYF; CDR3nt: TGTGCCAGCAGCGTATCCCTAGCGGGAGTCTCAGATACGCAGTATTTT
d_gene: TRBD1; abundance: NA; v_gene: TRBV28; j_gene: TRBJ2-7; CDR3aa: CASVTTGAYEQYF; CDR3nt: TGTGCCAGCGTAACGACAGGGGCCTACGAGCAGTACTTC
d_gene: NA; abundance: NA; v_gene: TRBV7-8; j_gene: TRBJ1-5; CDR3aa: CASSFTHYSNQPQHF; CDR3nt: TGTGCCAGCAGCTTTACACACTATAGCAATCAGCCCCAGCATTTT
d_gene: NA; abundance: NA; v_gene: TRBV6-5; j_gene: TRBJ1-2; CDR3aa: CASSYFSVLGYGYTF; CDR3nt: TGTGCCAGCAGTTACTTCTCGGTCCTAGGCTATGGCTACACCTTC
d_gene: TRBD2; abundance: NA; v_gene: TRBV28; j_gene: TRBJ2-7; CDR3aa: CASPPDGTRTYEQYF; CDR3nt: TGTGCCAGCCCACCGGACGGGACTAGGACCTACGAGCAGTACTTC
d_gene: TRBD2; abundance: NA; v_gene: TRBV9; j_gene: TRBJ2-2; CDR3aa: CASSVVIGGLAGSTGELFF; CDR3nt: TGTGCCAGCAGCGTAGTAATAGGGGGGCTAGCGGGGAGCACCGGGGAGCTGTTTTTT
d_gene: NA; abundance: NA; v_gene: TRBV27; j_gene: TRBJ2-5; CDR3aa: CASTPLLLQETQYF; CDR3nt: TGTGCCAGCACTCCCCTTCTTCTTCAAGAGACCCAGTACTTC
d_gene: TRBD2; abundance: NA; v_gene: TRBV27; j_gene: TRBJ2-3; CDR3aa: CASSLLVAGGPDTQYF; CDR3nt: TGTGCCAGCAGTTTATTGGTAGCGGGAGGGCCTGATACGCAGTATTTT
d_gene: NA; abundance: NA; v_gene: TRBV5-1; j_gene: TRBJ1-2; CDR3aa: CASSLELSTYGYTF; CDR3nt: TGCGCCAGCAGCTTGGAGTTGAGCACCTATGGCTACACCTTC
d_gene: NA; abundance: NA; v_gene: TRBV7-8; j_gene: TRBJ2-7; CDR3aa: CASSLTKTYEQYF; CDR3nt: TGTGCCAGCAGCTTAACCAAAACCTACGAGCAGTACTTC
d_gene: NA; abundance: NA; v_gene: TRBV4-2; j_gene: TRBJ2-7; CDR3aa: CASSQGTQSSYEQYF; CDR3nt: TGTGCCAGCAGCCAAGGGACTCAAAGTTCCTACGAGCAGTACTTC
d_gene: TRBD2; abundance: once; v_gene: TRBV7-3; j_gene: TRBJ2-3; CDR3aa: CATGEVAGSDTQYF; CDR3nt: TGTGCCACCGGAGAGGTAGCGGGATCAGATACGCAGTATTTT
d_gene: TRBD2; abundance: NA; v_gene: TRBV2; j_gene: TRBJ2-1; CDR3aa: CASSEGLAGIYNEQFF; CDR3nt: TGTGCCAGCAGTGAAGGGCTAGCGGGCATATACAATGAGCAGTTCTTC